A selection of T cell receptor beta chains follows, all from one sample in a study of T cell responses to AZD1222 COVID-19 vaccine. Repertoires were generated with immunoSEQ multiplex PCR, while TCRdb's copy carries only in-frame clones and drops some. Here the sample spans about 83,000 clones, roughly 88% being singletons. The sequencing used peripheral blood, collected on day 0 of MenACWY control vaccination. Receptors originate from an adult in good health. Each CDR3 is given with its conserved first and last residue. Fields, in order: clone size, J gene, D gene, V gene, CDR3 protein, CDR3 DNA. D genes are given only for firm matches. Some rows have no size entry. The others give once, few or many, or a class for an expanded clone.

>-|TRBJ1-1|-|TRBV5-1
CASSLVTDTSEAFF
TGCGCCAGCAGCTTGGTTACAGATACCTCTGAAGCTTTCTTT
>-|TRBJ1-1|-|TRBV7-8
CASSSNRRSKLDTEAFF
TGTGCCAGCAGCTCAAACAGGAGATCAAAACTGGACACTGAAGCTTTCTTT
>-|TRBJ2-7|-|TRBV24-1
CATGSPDVYEQYF
TGTGCCACCGGGTCCCCCGACGTCTACGAGCAGTACTTC
>-|TRBJ1-5|-|TRBV30
CAWTPDSNQPQHF
TGTGCCTGGACCCCGGACAGCAATCAGCCCCAGCATTTT
>-|TRBJ2-7|TRBD1|TRBV29-1
CSVTRQGKRYEQYF
TGCAGCGTTACTAGACAGGGGAAAAGGTACGAGCAGTACTTC
>-|TRBJ2-2|TRBD2|TRBV9
CASSVRPGGTNTGELFF
TGTGCCAGCAGCGTTCGGCCGGGAGGGACGAACACCGGGGAGCTGTTTTTT
>-|TRBJ1-1|TRBD1|TRBV3-1/TRBV3-2
CASSFRTGGHAFF
TGTGCCAGCAGCTTTAGGACAGGGGGTCATGCTTTCTTT
>-|TRBJ2-7|TRBD1|TRBV6-5
CASSYLHRGPYEQYF
TGTGCCAGCAGTTACCTTCACAGGGGGCCCTACGAGCAGTACTTC
>once|TRBJ1-5|TRBD1|TRBV19
CATSFFGTGRNQPQHF
TGTGCCACCTCATTTTTTGGGACAGGAAGGAATCAGCCCCAGCATTTT
>few|TRBJ1-2|-|TRBV6-5
CAARSGYGYTF
TGTGCCGCCCGGAGCGGCTATGGCTACACCTTC
>-|TRBJ1-2|-|TRBV27
CASSPGPGGGYTF
TGTGCCAGCAGTCCCGGACCCGGAGGTGGCTACACCTTC
>-|TRBJ2-2|TRBD2|TRBV7-8
CASSQTSRSTGELFF
TGTGCCAGCAGCCAGACTAGCAGAAGCACCGGGGAGCTGTTTTTT
>-|TRBJ1-5|TRBD1|TRBV7-3
CASSLDREQPQHF
TGTGCCAGCAGCTTAGACAGGGAACAGCCCCAGCATTTT
>-|TRBJ2-1|-|TRBV13
CASSWSDWNEQFF
TGTGCCAGCAGCTGGAGCGACTGGAATGAGCAGTTCTTC
>-|TRBJ2-5|-|TRBV6-1
CASSEVGRGQETQYF
TGTGCCAGCAGTGAAGTGGGGAGGGGGCAAGAGACCCAGTACTTC
>-|TRBJ1-2|-|TRBV18
CASSSGDDYGYTF
TGTGCCAGCTCCTCGGGGGACGACTATGGCTACACCTTC
>-|TRBJ1-2|-|TRBV7-8
CASSPTGTYGYTF
TGTGCCAGCAGCCCAACCGGGACTTACGGCTACACCTTC
>-|TRBJ2-1|TRBD2|TRBV7-2
CASSGPSGPRPYEQFF
TGTGCCAGCAGCGGTCCTAGCGGGCCAAGGCCCTATGAGCAGTTCTTC
>-|TRBJ2-7|-|TRBV7-8
CASSLSGPTPYEQYF
TGTGCCAGCAGCCTTAGCGGCCCTACCCCCTACGAGCAGTACTTC
>-|TRBJ2-7|TRBD2|TRBV4-3
CASSQAGTSNEQYF
TGCGCCAGCAGCCAAGCGGGGACTAGTAACGAGCAGTACTTC
>-|TRBJ2-5|-|TRBV30
CAWSREYGHQYF
TGTGCCTGGAGTAGAGAATATGGACACCAGTACTTC
>-|TRBJ2-4|TRBD1|TRBV28
CATRTGSKNIQYF
TGTGCCACCCGGACAGGGTCCAAAAACATTCAGTACTTC
>-|TRBJ1-1|TRBD1|TRBV28
CASSHRGEAFF
TGTGCCAGCAGTCACAGGGGTGAAGCTTTCTTT
>-|TRBJ2-1|TRBD2|TRBV4-3
CASSQETGGNYNEQFF
TGCGCCAGCAGCCAAGAAACGGGAGGGAATTACAATGAGCAGTTCTTC
>-|TRBJ2-7|-|TRBV10-3
CAISPGPTGHEQYF
TGTGCCATCAGCCCCGGGCCGACGGGCCACGAGCAGTACTTC
>-|TRBJ2-3|TRBD1|TRBV14
CASSRSRPGTGGTDTQYF
TGTGCCAGCAGCCGTTCCCGCCCCGGGACAGGGGGCACAGATACGCAGTATTTT
>-|TRBJ2-6|-|TRBV19
CASSIEGKGGANVLTF
TGTGCCAGTAGTATAGAGGGAAAAGGTGGGGCCAACGTCCTGACTTTC